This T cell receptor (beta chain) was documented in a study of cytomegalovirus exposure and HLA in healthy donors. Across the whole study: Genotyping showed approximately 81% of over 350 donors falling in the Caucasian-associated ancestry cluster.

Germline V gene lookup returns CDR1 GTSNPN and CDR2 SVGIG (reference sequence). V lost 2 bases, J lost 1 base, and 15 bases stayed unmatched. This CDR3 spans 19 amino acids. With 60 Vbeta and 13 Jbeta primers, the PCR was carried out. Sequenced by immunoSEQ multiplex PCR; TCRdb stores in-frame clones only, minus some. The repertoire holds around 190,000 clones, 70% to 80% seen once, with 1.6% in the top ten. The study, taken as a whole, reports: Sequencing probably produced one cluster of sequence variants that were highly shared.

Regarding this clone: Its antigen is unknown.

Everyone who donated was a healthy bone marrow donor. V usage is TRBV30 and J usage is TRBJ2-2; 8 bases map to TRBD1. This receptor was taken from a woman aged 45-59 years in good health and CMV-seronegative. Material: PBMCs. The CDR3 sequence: CAWSPIGQGGGLNTGELFF. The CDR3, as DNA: TGTGCCTGGAGTCCAATCGGACAGGGTGGAGGACTGAACACCGGGGAGCTGTTTTTT. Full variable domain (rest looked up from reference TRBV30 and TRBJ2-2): SQTIHQWPATLVQPVGSPLSLECTVEGTSNPNLYWYRQAAGRGLQLLFYSVGIGQISSEVPQNLSASRPQDRQFILSSKKLLLSDSGFYLCAWSPIGQGGGLNTGELFFGEGSRLTVL.